This TCR beta chain was identified in a study of cytomegalovirus exposure and HLA in healthy donors. Overall study: Most genotyped donors, over 70% of 398, had Caucasian-associated genetic ancestry.

PCR primers comprised 60 Vbeta and 13 Jbeta primers. Assay used: immunoSEQ multiplex PCR; TCRdb lists only in-frame clones, some missing. With under 200,000 clones in the sample, the ten largest clones hold approximately 6.4%. Worth noting for this clone: The antigen remains undetermined.

Per germline, CDR1 MGHRA and CDR2 YSYEKL. With 1 base removed from V and 0 bases from J, the gap between germline ends came to 17 bases. CDR3 length: 18 amino acids. General study points: As a later analysis showed, a missense DCLRE1C variant was linked to trimming of TCR beta V- and J-genes. Most of the TCR beta V segments (in an earlier analysis) were productive either about 87% or about 30% of the time.

J is TRBJ2-3 and V is TRBV4-1; tentative D call: TRBD2 (5 bases). This clonotype originated in a man aged 25-45 years in good health and CMV-seronegative. The sample was PBMCs. The CDR3 loop is CASSQGPLVSTSTDTQYF. The DNA of the CDR3 is TGCGCCAGCAGCCAAGGCCCACTAGTGTCAACTAGCACAGATACGCAGTATTTT.